This T cell receptor (beta chain) is drawn from a study of human T cells and chemical hapten exposure. Study results and caveats: Among TCRs, those above 1 in 1000 frequency were unaffected by DPC sensitization.

The time point is: patch test 1, 2 weeks after DPC sensitization. Treatment indicated: therapeutic diphenylcyclopropenone sensitization with weekly scalp DPC. This clonotype was observed at least ten times. The target antigen is unknown. TCRdb reprocessed the RACE reads via MiXCR and lists one record per CDR3 protein. This table has over 65,000 distinct CDR3 sequences, approximately 11% appearing once. Specimen: whole blood, collected in connection with sensitization to the hapten diphenylcyclopropenone (DPC). This sequence was found in a woman in her fifties or sixties with alopecia areata. Some clones in this sample may be carry-over from other donors' samples.

The CDR3: CSVGTGGTEAFF. Here the CDR3 DNA reads TGCAGCGTGGGGACAGGGGGCACTGAAGCTTTCTTT. The genes are TRBV29-1 and TRBJ1-1; 11 bases align to TRBD1. This CDR3 spans 12 amino acids. The junction had 1 base not matched to a gene; V was cut back by 6 bases and J by 4 bases. Germline-derived CDR1 and CDR2 are SQVTM and ANQGSEA.